Here is one T cell receptor beta chain with its context. The data were taken from a study of T cell changes during pregnancy in multiple sclerosis. CDR3 length: 11 residues. The junction had 1 base not matched to a gene; V was cut back by 8 bases and J by 5 bases. CDR1 is MNHEY, CDR2 SVGAGI, per germline. Assay used: immunoSEQ multiplex PCR; TCRdb lists only in-frame clones, some missing. The table lists about 60,000 clones, approximately 91% of them singletons. The clonotype originates from a female donor with multiple sclerosis, enrolled in a pregnancy study. The source was peripheral blood, collected in the second trimester of pregnancy. V gene TRBV6-5 combines with J gene TRBJ1-1; TRBD1 matches 8 bases. CDR3 sequence: CASGQGTEAFF. The DNA for the CDR3 is TGTGCCAGCGGACAGGGAACTGAAGCTTTCTTT.